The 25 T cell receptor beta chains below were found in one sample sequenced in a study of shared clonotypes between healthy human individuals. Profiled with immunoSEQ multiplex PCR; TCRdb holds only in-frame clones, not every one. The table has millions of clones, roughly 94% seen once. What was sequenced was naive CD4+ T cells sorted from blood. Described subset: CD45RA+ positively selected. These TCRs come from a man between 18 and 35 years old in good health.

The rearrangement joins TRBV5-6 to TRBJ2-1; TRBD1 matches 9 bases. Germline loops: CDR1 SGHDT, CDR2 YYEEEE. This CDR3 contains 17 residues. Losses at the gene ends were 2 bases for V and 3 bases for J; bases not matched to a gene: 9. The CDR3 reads CASSFSPGTGSYNEQFF. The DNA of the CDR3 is TGTGCCAGCAGCTTCTCTCCCGGGACAGGGAGCTACAATGAGCAGTTCTTC. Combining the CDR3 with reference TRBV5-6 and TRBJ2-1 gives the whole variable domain DAGVTQSPTHLIKTRGQQVTLRCSPKSGHDTVSWYQQALGQGPQFIFQYYEEEERQRGNFPDRFSGHQFPNYSSELNVNALLLGDSALYLCASSFSPGTGSYNEQFFGPGTRLTVL.

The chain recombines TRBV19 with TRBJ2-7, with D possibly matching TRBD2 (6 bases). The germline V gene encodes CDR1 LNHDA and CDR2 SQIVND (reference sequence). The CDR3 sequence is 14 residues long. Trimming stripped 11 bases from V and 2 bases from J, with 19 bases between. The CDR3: CASSSGSGPYEQYF. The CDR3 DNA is TGTGCCTCGAGTTCGGGTAGCGGCCCCTACGAGCAGTACTTC.

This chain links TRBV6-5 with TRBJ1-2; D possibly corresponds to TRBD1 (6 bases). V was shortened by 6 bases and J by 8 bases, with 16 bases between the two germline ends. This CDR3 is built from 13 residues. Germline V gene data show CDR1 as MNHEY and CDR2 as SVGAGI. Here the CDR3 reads CASSLRGDGGYTF. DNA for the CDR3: TGTGCCAGCAGCCTCAGGGGAGATGGGGGCTACACCTTC.

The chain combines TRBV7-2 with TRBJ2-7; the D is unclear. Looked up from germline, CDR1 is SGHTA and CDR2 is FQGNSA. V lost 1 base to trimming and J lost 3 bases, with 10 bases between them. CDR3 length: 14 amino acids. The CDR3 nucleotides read TGTGCCAGCAGCTTAGTAGGGATCGGCTACGAGCAGTACTTC. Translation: CASSLVGIGYEQYF.

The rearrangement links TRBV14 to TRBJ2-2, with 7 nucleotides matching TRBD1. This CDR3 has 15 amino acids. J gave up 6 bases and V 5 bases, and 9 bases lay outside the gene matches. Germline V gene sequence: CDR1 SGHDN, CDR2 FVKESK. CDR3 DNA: TGTGCCAGCAGCTACGGATTCCAGGGGGCCGGGGAGCTGTTTTTT. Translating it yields CASSYGFQGAGELFF.

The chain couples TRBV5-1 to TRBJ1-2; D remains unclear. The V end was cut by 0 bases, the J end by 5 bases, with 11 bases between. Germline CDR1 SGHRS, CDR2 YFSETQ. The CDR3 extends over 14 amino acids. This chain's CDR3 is CASSLEVYGYGYTF. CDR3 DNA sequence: TGCGCCAGCAGCTTGGAGGTCTACGGTTATGGCTACACCTTC.

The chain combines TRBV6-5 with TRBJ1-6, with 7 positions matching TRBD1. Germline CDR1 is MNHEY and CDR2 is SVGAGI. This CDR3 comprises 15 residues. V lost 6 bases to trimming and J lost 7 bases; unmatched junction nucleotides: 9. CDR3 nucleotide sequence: TGTGCCAGCAGATTTCAACAGGGGATCAATTCACCCCTCCACTTT. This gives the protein CASRFQQGINSPLHF.

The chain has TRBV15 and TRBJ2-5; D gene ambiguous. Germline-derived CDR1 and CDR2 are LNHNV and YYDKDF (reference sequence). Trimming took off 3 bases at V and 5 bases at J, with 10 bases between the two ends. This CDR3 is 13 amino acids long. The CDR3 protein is CATSRGLGETQYF. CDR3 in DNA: TGTGCCACCAGCAGGGGTCTAGGCGAGACCCAGTACTTC.

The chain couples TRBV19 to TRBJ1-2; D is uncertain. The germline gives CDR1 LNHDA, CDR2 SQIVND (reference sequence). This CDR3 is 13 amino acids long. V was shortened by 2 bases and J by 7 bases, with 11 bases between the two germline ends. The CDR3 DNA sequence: TGTGCCAGTAGTATAATAGAACACGCTGGCTACACCTTC. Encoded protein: CASSIIEHAGYTF.

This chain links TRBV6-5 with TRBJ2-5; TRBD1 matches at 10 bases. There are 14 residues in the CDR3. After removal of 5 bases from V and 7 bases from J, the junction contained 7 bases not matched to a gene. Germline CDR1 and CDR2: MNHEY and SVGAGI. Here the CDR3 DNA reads TGTGCCAGCAGTAGGGACAGGGGAGGCGGGACCCAGTACTTC. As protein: CASSRDRGGGTQYF.

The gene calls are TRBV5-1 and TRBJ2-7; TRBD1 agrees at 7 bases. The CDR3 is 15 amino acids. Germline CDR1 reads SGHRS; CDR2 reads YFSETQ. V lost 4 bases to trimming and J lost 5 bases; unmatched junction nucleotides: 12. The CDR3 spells CASSRRGQAIDEQYF. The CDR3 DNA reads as TGCGCCAGCAGCCGCCGCGGACAGGCGATAGACGAGCAGTACTTC.

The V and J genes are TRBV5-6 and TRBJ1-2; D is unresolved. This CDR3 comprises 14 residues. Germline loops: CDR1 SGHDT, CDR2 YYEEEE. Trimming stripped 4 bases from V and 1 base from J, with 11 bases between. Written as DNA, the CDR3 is TGTGCCAGCAGCCCCCAGCACTTTAACTATGGCTACACCTTC. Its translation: CASSPQHFNYGYTF.

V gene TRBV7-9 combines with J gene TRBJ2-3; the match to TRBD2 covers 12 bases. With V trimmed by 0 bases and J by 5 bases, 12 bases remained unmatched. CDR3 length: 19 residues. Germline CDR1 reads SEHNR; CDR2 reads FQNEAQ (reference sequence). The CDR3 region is CASSLAMVTLAGGIDTQYF. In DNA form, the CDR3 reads TGTGCCAGCAGCTTAGCGATGGTGACTCTAGCGGGAGGGATAGATACGCAGTATTTT.

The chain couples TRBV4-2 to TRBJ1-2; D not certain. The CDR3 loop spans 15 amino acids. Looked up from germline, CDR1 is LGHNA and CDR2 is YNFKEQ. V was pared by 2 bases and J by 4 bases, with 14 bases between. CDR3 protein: CASSQRTADPYGYTF. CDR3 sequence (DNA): TGTGCCAGCAGCCAAAGGACGGCGGACCCCTATGGCTACACCTTC.

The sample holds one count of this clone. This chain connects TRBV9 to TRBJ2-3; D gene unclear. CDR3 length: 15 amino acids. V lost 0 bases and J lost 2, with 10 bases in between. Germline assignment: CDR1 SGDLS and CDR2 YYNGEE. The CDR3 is CASSVGGRFTDTQYF. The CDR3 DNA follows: TGTGCCAGCAGCGTAGGTGGACGCTTCACAGATACGCAGTATTTT. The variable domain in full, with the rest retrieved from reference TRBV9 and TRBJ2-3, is DSGVTQTPKHLITATGQRVTLRCSPRSGDLSVYWYQQSLDQGLQFLIQYYNGEERAKGNILERFSAQQFPDLHSELNLSSLELGDSALYFCASSVGGRFTDTQYFGPGTRLTVL.

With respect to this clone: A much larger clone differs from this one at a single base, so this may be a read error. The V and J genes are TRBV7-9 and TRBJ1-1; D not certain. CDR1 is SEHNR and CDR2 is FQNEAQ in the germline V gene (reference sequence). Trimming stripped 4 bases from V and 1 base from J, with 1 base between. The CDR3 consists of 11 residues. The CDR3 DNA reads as TGTGCCAGCAGCTGGAACACTGAAGCTTTCTTT. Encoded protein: CASSWNTEAFF.

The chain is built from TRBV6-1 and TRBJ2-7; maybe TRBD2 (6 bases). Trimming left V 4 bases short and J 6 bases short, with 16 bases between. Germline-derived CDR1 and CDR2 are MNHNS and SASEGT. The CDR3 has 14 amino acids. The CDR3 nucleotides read TGTGCCAGCAGTGTGAGTGTAGGAGGGGTCGAGCAGTACTTC. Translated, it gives CASSVSVGGVEQYF.

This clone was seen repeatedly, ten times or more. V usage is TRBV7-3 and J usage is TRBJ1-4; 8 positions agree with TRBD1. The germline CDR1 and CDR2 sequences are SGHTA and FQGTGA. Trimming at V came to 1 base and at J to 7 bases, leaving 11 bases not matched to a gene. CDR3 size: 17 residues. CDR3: CASSLKPAGTGLEKLFF. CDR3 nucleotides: TGTGCCAGCAGCTTAAAACCGGCTGGGACAGGACTTGAAAAACTGTTTTTT.

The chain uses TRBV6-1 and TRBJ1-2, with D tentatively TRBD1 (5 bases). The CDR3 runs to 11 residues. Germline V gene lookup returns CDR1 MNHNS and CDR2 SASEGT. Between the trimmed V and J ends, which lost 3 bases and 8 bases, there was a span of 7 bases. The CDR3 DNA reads TGTGCCAGCAGTGATGAGGGGGGCTACACCTTC. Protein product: CASSDEGGYTF.

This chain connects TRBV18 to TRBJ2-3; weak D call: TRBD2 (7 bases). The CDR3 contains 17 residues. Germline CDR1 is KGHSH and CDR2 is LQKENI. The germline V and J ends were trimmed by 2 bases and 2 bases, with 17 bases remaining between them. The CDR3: CASSPSRGALNTDTQYF. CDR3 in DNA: TGTGCCAGCTCACCATCCCGGGGGGCCTTAAACACAGATACGCAGTATTTT.

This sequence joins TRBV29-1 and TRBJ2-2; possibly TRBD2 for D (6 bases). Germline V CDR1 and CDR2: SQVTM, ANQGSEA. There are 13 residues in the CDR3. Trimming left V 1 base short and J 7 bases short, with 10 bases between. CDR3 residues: CSVEVTSSGELFF. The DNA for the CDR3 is TGCAGCGTTGAAGTGACTAGTAGCGGGGAGCTGTTTTTT.

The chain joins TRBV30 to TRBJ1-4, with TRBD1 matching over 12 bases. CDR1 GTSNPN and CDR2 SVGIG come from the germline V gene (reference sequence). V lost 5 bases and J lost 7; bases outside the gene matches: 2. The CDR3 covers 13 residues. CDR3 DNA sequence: TGTGCCTGGGGGGACAGGGGGCGTGAAAAACTGTTTTTT. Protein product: CAWGDRGREKLFF.

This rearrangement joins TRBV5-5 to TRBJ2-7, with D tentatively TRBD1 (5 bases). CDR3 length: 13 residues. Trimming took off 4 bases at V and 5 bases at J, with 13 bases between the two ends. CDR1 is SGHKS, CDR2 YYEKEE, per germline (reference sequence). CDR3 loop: CASSRQGGDEQYF. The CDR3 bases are TGTGCCAGCAGCCGGCAGGGTGGGGACGAGCAGTACTTC.

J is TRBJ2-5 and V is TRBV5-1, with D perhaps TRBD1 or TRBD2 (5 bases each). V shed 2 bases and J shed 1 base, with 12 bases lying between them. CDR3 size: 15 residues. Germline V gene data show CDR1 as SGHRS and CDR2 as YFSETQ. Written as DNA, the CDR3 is TGCGCCAGCAGCTTTATCGGGACCGCCCAAGAGACCCAGTACTTC. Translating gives CASSFIGTAQETQYF.

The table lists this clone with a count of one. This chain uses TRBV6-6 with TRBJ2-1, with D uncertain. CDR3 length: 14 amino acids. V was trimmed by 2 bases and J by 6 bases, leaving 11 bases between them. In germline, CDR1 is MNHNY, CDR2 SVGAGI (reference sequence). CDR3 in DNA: TGTGCCAGCAGTTACGACCTCTTCTCCAATGAGCAGTTCTTC. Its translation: CASSYDLFSNEQFF.